Listed below are T cell receptor beta chains from one sample, sequenced in a study of beta chain features in type 1 diabetes. Sequenced by immunoSEQ multiplex PCR; TCRdb stores in-frame clones only, minus some. The sample has 200,000 to 250,000 clones, 25% to 35% seen once. The sequencing input was central memory CD4+ T cells from blood. These TCRs come from a man aged 25-45 years in good health. CDR3s include the opening cysteine and the closing phenylalanine or tryptophan.

v_call	cdr3_aa
TRBV9	CASSGGTSGGIQETQYF
TRBV19	CASRQDRSSYNEQFF
TRBV7-6	CASSLRDRRETQYF
TRBV7-9	CASNLRTGVRTGELFF
TRBV28	CASSLVERGSYEQYF
TRBV18	CASSPTPRETQYF
TRBV11-3	CASSATGNEQFF
TRBV25-1	CASSDNVGTGHNEQFF
TRBV20-1	CSAYTGNEQYF
TRBV28	CASSLMGTGGYTF
TRBV18	CASSPATSPGGETQYF
TRBV5-4	CASSLGLASETQYF
TRBV25-1	CASSDPKGGGRETQYF
TRBV29-1	CSVGASGTGGYEQYF
TRBV5-1	CASSLGTGVYEQYF
TRBV29-1	CSVVKGAANTGELFF
TRBV9	CASSVQGGEQFF
TRBV30	CAWSVGGATDTQYF
TRBV7-9	CASSLSVEGQYF
TRBV6-5	CASSEQGETGELFF
TRBV29-1	CSARAGTFREQYF
TRBV9	CASSPRDRRNTEAFF
TRBV5-4	CASSLAAAGGNTQYF
TRBV2	CASFRDREGEQYF
TRBV7-9	CASSTGTGYYEQYF
TRBV7-7	CASSPTGASTDTQYF
TRBV10-3	CAISVDSNQPQHF
TRBV13	CASSWDRTVMNTEAFF
TRBV10-3	CAISPFGGDEQYF
TRBV18	CASSPSRETQYF
TRBV13	CASSLKLGLSYNEQFF
TRBV6-5	CAGRGIPYEQYF
TRBV20-1	CSAVRMAEQYF
TRBV6-5	CASSGHNQETQYF
TRBV5-1	CASSLAGQGTYEQYF
TRBV15	CATRPGQNSYEQYF
TRBV9	CASSEQVNYGYTF
TRBV14	CASSPREYGGELFF
TRBV29-1	CSVGSQETQYF
TRBV30	CAWSEGRGNIQYF
TRBV27	CASSFSGSGMYEQYF
TRBV28	CASRPQQGVEYNEQFF
TRBV12-5	CASGLGGETDTQYF
TRBV5-5	CASSSSGGRIGNEQFF
TRBV7-2	CASSTRGLAGGQSQYF
TRBV4-3	CASSQGVSGRGYEQFF
TRBV28	CASSFGGVWGELFF
TRBV7-2	CASSFLQGQPQHF
TRBV15	CATSGQGGRVTDTQYF
TRBV19	CASSREGYNEQFF
TRBV5-4	CASSPGRAYEQYF
TRBV15	CATSSNQGTWLEQYF
TRBV5-1	CASSNDRDGSSREQYF
TRBV7-9	CASSVGGQGYEQYF
TRBV14	CASSRIQGHTEAFF
TRBV21-1	CASSTGLADPYEQYF
TRBV5-5	CASSSLRQGGTDTQYF
TRBV15	CATSRDSTRQETQYF
TRBV19	CASSMEFSNQPQHF
TRBV20-1	CSARKVEQYF